This T cell receptor (beta chain) was identified in a study of blood T cell repertoires in COVID-19. In the study overall: The United States, Italy and Spain provided the acute and convalescent COVID-19 samples. Sources were T cells, B-cell-depleted T cells, or PBMCs; the material itself was cDNA or gDNA.

Germline lookup yields CDR1 SGHNT and CDR2 YYREEE (reference sequence). The CDR3 is 15 residues long. The J segment lost 2 bases and the V segment lost 2 bases, leaving 3 bases of the junction unmatched. Libraries were prepared by immunoSEQ multiplex PCR; TCRdb keeps only in-frame clonotypes and omits some of them. The sample has 90,000 or so clones; roughly 91% are singletons. The sequenced sample was peripheral blood. The V and J genes are TRBV5-4 and TRBJ2-3, with TRBD2 matching 9 bases. The receptor was isolated from a man aged 18 to 35 with COVID-19, enrolled during active disease. CDR3 residues: CASSFLAGYTDTQYF. The CDR3 nucleotides read TGTGCCAGCAGCTTTCTAGCGGGGTACACAGATACGCAGTATTTT.